This TCR beta chain emerged from a study of CD8+ T cells in alopecia areata. Overall study: The protocol delivered tofacitinib for 6 to 18 months, then withdrew it for 6 months.

Sequencing relied on a cDNA template that was reverse transcribed from extracted RNA. Sequencing used immunoSEQ multiplex PCR; TCRdb keeps in-frame clones, though not all of them. Here the sample spans about 180,000 clones, 40% to 65% being singletons. Treatment here: oral pan-JAK inhibitor, 5-10 mg twice daily. The researchers isolated CD4+ and CD8+ T cells from PBMCs by sorting. This clone was counted only a few times. The antigen is unknown. The CDR3 spans 16 residues. Germline lookup yields CDR1 SGHRS and CDR2 YFSETQ. The V and J ends lost 4 bases and 3 bases, in that order; junction bases with no gene match: 9. Findings and limits, study-wide: Mouse data revealed clearer TCR sharing than patient data did, a gap possibly tied to HLA. Many expanded lesional clones persisted in scalp and blood during tofacitinib treatment.

The sample consisted of CD8+ T cells sorted from blood, taken at week 24, from a patient treated with tofacitinib. The receptor was derived from a human donor with alopecia areata. The J gene is TRBJ2-3, the V gene TRBV5-1; TRBD1 matches 9 bases. The CDR3 region has the DNA TGCGCCAGCAGCCAGGGACAGGGTCAATGGACAGATACGCAGTATTTT. Its protein product is CASSQGQGQWTDTQYF.